The entry that follows covers one TCR beta chain sequence. It was genomic DNA that served as the template for profiling TCR beta VDJ and CDR3. TCRdb re-derived calls from the reads in MiXCR, one entry per CDR3 protein. Seen here are approximately 220,000 distinct CDR3 sequences, under 50% observed once, and the top ten hold about 20%. The patients chosen for sequencing had shown expansion of CD8+CD57+ cells (detected by flow cytometry). Acquired aplastic anemia of severe grade affected all patients. This sample was taken from a study of CD8+CD57+ T cells in acquired aplastic anemia. Turning to the study itself: DNA recovered from sorted CD4+ and CD8+ cells had a mean of about 3.5 ug.

This CDR3 spans 16 amino acids. Germline assignment: CDR1 KGHDR and CDR2 SFDVKD. With V trimmed by 3 bases and J by 7 bases, 5 bases remained unmatched. The chain joins TRBV24-1 to TRBJ1-4, with TRBD1 matching 12 bases. This sequence was found in a human donor with aplastic anemia. The sequencing sample was made of sorted CD4+, CD8+, or CD8+CD57+ T cells (not recorded which) from PBMCs. The CDR3 spells CATSDTGQGAGEKLFF. The CDR3 DNA is TGTGCCACCAGTGATACGGGACAGGGGGCCGGTGAAAAACTGTTTTTT.